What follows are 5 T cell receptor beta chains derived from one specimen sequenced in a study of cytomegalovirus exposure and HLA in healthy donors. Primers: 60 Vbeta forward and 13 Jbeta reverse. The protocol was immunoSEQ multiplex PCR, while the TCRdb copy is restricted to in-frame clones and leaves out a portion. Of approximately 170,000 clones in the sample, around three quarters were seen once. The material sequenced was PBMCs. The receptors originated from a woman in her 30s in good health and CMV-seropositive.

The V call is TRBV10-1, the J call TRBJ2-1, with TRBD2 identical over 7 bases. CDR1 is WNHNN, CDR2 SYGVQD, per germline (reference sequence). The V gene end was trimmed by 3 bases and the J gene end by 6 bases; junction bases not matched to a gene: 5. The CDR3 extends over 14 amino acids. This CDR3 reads CASSDAGAGNEQFF. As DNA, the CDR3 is TGCGCCAGCAGTGATGCGGGAGCTGGCAATGAGCAGTTCTTC.

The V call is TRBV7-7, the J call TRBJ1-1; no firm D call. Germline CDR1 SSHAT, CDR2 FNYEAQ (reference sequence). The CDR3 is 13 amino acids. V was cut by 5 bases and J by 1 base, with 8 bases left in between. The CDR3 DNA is TGTGCCAGCAGCCCAAACACGAACACTGAAGCTTTCTTT. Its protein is CASSPNTNTEAFF.

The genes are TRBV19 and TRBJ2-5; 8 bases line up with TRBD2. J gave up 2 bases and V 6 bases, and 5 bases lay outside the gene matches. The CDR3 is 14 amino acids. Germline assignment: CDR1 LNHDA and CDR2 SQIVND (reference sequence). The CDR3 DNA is TGTGCCAGTAGCGGGGGGGCCGGTCAAGAGACCCAGTACTTC. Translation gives CASSGGAGQETQYF.

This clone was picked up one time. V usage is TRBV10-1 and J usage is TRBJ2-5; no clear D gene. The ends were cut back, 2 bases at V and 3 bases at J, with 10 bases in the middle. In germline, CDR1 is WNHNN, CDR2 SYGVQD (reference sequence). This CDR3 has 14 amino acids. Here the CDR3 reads CASSETIAEETQYF. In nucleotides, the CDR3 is TGCGCCAGCAGTGAGACTATCGCAGAAGAGACCCAGTACTTC.

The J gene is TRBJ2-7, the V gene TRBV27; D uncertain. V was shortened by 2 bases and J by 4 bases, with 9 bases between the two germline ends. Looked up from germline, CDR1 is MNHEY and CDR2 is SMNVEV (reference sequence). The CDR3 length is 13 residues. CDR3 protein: CASSLIGDYEQYF. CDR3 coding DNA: TGTGCCAGCAGTTTAATAGGAGATTACGAGCAGTACTTC.